This T cell receptor (beta chain) is drawn from a study of blood T cell repertoires in COVID-19. Background on the study: The study drew acute and convalescent COVID-19 samples from the United States, Italy and Spain.

Repertoires were generated with immunoSEQ multiplex PCR, while TCRdb's copy carries only in-frame clones and drops some. Counted here are approximately 210,000 clones, 89% occurring once; the ten biggest clones make up roughly 8.8%. CDR3 length equals 11 residues. Germline-derived CDR1 and CDR2 are LGHDT and YNNKEL (reference sequence). V shed 3 bases and J shed 7 bases, with 6 bases lying between them. In terms of age and location, participants ranged from roughly 18 to 95 years and lived in under 30 US areas. Which cohort a participant joined came from the clinical history participants gave. In Cohort 3, a recovered donor had either two negative PCRs, clearance, or symptom resolution.

The sequencing sample was made of PBMCs or T cells enriched from blood (not recorded which). The clonotype was recovered from a woman between 18 and 29 years old who had recovered from COVID-19. The chain uses TRBV3-1 (or the pseudogene TRBV3-2) and TRBJ2-5; a possible D gene is TRBD2 (5 bases). The CDR3 spells CASSHAGTQYF. In DNA, the CDR3 is TGTGCCAGCAGCCACGCGGGGACCCAGTACTTC.